This TCR beta chain was obtained from a study of blood T cell repertoires in COVID-19. Study-level information: Acute and convalescent COVID-19 specimens originated in the United States, Italy and Spain. T cells, B-cell-depleted T cells, or PBMCs provided the cDNA or gDNA that served as material.

Authors' methods: It was from reference gene primer amplification that nucleated cell counts were estimated. Some clones are missing from TCRdb's copy, which holds only in-frame ones; the method was immunoSEQ multiplex PCR. The DNA gave D and trimming, while V, J and clone size come from that table. The sample lists about 360,000 clones; 86% were seen once. The V gene lost 5 bases and the J gene lost 0 bases, with 20 bases spanning the gap. Germline V gene lookup returns CDR1 SEHNR and CDR2 FQNEAQ (reference sequence). CDR3 length: 19 amino acids. Seattle participants joined during active infection and were tracked over time.

The sample consisted of peripheral blood. This sequence originates from a woman in her sixties with COVID-19, enrolled during active disease. The J gene is TRBJ1-6, the V gene TRBV7-9; D might be TRBD1 (6 bases). CDR3 DNA sequence: TGTGCCAGCAGCCCCTGGGGGGGGACATCGAGCTCCTATAATTCACCCCTCCACTTT. It encodes CASSPWGGTSSSYNSPLHF.